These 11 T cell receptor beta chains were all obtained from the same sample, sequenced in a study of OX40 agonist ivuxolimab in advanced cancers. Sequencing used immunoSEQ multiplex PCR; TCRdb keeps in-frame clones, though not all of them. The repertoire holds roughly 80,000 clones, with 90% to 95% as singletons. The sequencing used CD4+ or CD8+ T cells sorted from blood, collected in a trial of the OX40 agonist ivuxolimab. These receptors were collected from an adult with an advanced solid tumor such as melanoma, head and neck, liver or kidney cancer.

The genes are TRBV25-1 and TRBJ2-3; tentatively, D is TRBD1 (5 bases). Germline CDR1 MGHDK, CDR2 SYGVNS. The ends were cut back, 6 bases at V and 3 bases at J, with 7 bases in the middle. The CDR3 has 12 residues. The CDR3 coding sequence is TGTGCCAGCAGCCAGGGTACAGATACGCAGTATTTT. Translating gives CASSQGTDTQYF. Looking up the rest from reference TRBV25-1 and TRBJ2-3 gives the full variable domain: EADIYQTPRYLVIGTGKKITLECSQTMGHDKMYWYQQDPGMELHLIHYSYGVNSTEKGDLSSESTVSRIRTEHFPLTLESARPSHTSQYLCASSQGTDTQYFGPGTRLTVL.

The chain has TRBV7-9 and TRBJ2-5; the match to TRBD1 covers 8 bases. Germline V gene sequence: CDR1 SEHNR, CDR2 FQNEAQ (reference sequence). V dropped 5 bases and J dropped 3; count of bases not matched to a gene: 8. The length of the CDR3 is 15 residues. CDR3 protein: CASSRRGTGEETQYF. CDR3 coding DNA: TGTGCCAGCAGCCGAAGGGGGACAGGCGAAGAGACCCAGTACTTC.

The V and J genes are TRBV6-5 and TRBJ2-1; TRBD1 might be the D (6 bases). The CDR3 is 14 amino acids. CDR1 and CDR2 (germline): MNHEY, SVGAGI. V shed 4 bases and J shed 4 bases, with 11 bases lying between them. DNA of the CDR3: TGTGCCAGCAGTTTGTTGGACAGATACAATGAGCAGTTCTTC. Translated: CASSLLDRYNEQFF.

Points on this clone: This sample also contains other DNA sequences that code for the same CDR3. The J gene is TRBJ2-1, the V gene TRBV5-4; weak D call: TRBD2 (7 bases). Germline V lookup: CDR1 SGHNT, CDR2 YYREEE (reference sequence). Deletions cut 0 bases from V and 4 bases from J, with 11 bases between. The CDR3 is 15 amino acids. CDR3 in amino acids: CASSLGSGTYNEQFF. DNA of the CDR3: TGTGCCAGCAGCTTGGGAAGCGGGACATACAATGAGCAGTTCTTC.

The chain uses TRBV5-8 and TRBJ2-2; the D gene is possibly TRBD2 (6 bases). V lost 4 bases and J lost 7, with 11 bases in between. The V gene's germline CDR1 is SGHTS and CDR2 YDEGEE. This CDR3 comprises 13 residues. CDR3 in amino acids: CASSRGNRGELFF. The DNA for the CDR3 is TGTGCCAGCAGCCGCGGGAATCGCGGGGAGCTGTTTTTT.

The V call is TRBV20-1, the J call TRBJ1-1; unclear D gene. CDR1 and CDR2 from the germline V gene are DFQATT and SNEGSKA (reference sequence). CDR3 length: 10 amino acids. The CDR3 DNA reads TGCAGCCGACCAGAGACTGAAGCTTTCTTT. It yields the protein CSRPETEAFF.

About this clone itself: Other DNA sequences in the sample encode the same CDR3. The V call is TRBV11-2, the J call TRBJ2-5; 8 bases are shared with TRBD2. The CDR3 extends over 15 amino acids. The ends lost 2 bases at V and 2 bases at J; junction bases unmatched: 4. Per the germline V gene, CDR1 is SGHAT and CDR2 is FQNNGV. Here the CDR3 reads CASSLRTSPQETQYF. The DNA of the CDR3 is TGTGCCAGCAGCTTACGGACTAGCCCGCAAGAGACCCAGTACTTC.

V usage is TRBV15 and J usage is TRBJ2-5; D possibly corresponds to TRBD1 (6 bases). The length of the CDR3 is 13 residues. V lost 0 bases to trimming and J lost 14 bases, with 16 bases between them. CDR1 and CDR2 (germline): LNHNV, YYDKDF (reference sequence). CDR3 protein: CATSRDKGQGLYF. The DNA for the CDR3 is TGTGCCACCAGCAGAGATAAAGGGCAGGGGCTTTACTTC.

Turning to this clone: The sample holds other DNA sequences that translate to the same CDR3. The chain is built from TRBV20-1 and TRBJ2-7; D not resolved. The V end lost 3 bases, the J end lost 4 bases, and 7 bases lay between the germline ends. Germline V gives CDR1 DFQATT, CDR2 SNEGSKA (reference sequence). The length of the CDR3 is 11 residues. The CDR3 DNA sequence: TGCAGTGCTAGGGTCGGTTACGAGCAGTACTTC. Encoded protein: CSARVGYEQYF.

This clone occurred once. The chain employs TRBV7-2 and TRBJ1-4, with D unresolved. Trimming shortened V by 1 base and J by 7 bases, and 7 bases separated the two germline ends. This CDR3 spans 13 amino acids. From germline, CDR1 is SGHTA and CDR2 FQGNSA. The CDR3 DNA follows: TGTGCCAGCAGCTTAGGCCGAGGTGAAAAACTGTTTTTT. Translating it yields CASSLGRGEKLFF.

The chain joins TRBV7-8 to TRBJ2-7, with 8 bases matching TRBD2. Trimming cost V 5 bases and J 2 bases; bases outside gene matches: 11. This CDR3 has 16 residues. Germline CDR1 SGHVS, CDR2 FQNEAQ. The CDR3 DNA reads TGTGCCAGCAGCCGAGCAACTAGCGGAGGTCCCTACGAGCAGTACTTC. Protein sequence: CASSRATSGGPYEQYF.